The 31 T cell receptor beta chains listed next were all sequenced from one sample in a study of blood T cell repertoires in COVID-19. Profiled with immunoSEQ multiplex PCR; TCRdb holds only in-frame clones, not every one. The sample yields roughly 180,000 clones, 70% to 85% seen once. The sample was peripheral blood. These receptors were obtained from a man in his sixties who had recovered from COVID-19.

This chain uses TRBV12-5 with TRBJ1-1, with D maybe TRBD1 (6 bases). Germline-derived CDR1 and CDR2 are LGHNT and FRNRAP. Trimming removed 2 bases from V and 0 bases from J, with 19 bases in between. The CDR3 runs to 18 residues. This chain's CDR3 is CASGLPTRRGRMNTEAFF. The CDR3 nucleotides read TGTGCTAGTGGTTTGCCCACGCGCAGGGGACGTATGAACACTGAAGCTTTCTTT.

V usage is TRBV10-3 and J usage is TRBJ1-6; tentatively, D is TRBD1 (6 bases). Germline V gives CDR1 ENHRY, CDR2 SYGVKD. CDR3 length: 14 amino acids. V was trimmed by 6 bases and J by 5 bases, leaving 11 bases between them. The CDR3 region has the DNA TGTGCCATCAGCCAGGACAGCAATAATTCACCCCTCCACTTT. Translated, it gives CAISQDSNNSPLHF.

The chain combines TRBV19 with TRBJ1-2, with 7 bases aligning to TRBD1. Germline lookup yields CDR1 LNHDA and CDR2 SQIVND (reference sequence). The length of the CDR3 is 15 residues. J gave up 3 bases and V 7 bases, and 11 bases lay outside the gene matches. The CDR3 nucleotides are TGTGCCAGTACTATCACGGGACAGACGGACTATGGCTACACCTTC. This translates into CASTITGQTDYGYTF.

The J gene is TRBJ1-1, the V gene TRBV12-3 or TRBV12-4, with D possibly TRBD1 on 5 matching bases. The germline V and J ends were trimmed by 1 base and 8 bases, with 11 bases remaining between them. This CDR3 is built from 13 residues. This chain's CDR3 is CASSLVGGDEAFF. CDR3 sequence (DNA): TGTGCCAGCAGTTTAGTTGGCGGGGACGAAGCTTTCTTT.

CDR3 nucleotides: TGTGCCTGGAGCCGGGGGGGGGCGAAATATGGCTACACCTTC. Amino acids: CAWSRGGAKYGYTF. This chain uses TRBV30 with TRBJ1-2, with D tentatively TRBD1 (6 bases). Germline CDR1 and CDR2: GTSNPN and SVGIG (reference sequence). The CDR3 is 14 residues long. V was pared by 3 bases and J by 5 bases, with 16 bases between.

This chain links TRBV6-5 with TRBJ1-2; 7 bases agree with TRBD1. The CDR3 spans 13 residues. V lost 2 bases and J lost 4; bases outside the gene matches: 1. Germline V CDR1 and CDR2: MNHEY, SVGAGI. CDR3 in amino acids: CASSYQGGYGYTF. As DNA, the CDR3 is TGTGCCAGCAGTTACCAGGGGGGCTATGGCTACACCTTC.

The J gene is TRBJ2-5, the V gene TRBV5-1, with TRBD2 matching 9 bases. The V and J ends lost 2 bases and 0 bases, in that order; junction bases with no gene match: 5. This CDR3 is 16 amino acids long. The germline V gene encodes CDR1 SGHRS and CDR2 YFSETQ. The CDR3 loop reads CASSFISGGYQETQYF. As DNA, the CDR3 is TGCGCCAGCAGCTTCATCAGCGGGGGGTACCAAGAGACCCAGTACTTC.

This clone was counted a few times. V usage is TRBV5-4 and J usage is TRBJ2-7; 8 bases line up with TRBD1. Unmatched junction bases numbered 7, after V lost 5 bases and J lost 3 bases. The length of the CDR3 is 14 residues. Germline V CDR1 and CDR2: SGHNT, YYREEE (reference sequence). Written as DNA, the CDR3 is TGTGCCAGCAGGGGTCAGGGGGCTGGCTACGAGCAGTACTTC. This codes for CASRGQGAGYEQYF. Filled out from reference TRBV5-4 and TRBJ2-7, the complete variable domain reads ETGVTQSPTHLIKTRGQQVTLRCSSQSGHNTVSWYQQALGQGPQFIFQYYREEENGRGNFPPRFSGLQFPNYSSELNVNALELDDSALYLCASRGQGAGYEQYFGPGTRLTVT.

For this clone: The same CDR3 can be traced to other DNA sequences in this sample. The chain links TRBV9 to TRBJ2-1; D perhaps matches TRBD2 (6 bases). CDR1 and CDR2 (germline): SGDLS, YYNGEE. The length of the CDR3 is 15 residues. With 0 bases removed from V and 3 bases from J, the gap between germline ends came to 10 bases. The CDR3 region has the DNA TGTGCCAGCAGCGTAGATGGCGGGGTCTACAATGAGCAGTTCTTC. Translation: CASSVDGGVYNEQFF.

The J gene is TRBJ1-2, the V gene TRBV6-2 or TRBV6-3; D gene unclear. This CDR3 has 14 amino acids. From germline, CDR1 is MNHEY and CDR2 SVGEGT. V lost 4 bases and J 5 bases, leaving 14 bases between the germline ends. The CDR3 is CASSSWLLLYGYTF. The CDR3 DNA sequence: TGTGCCAGCAGTTCGTGGCTTCTACTATATGGCTACACCTTC.

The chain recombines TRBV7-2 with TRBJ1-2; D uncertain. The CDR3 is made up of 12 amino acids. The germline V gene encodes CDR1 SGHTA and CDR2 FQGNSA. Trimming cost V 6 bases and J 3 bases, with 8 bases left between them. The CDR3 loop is CASRPVDYGYTF. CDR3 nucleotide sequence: TGTGCCAGCAGGCCGGTGGACTATGGCTACACCTTC.

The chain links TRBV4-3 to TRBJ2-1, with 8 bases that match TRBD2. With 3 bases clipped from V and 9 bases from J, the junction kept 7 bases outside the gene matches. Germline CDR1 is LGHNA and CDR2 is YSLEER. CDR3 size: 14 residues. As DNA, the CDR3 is TGCGCCAGCAGCCAGGCGGGGGGTCCGAGTGAGCAGTTCTTC. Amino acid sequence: CASSQAGGPSEQFF.

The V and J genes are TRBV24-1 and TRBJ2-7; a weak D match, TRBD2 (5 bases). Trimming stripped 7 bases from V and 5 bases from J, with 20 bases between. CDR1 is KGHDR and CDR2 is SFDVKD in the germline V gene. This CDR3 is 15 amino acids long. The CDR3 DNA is TGTGCCACCAGCGAGGGTTCTGGGCGCATCGACGAGCAGTACTTC. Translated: CATSEGSGRIDEQYF.

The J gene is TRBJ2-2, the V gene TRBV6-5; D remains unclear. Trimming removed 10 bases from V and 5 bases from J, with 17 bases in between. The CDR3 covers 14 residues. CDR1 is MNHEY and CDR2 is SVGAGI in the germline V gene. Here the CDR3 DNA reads TGTGCCACCAGGATGAGGCCTACAACCGGGGAGCTGTTTTTT. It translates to CATRMRPTTGELFF.

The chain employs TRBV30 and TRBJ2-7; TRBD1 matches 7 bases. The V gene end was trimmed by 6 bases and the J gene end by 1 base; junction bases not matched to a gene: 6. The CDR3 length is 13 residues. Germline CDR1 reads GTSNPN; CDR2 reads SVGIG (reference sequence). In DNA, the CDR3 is TGTGCCTGTGTCCCGGGACAGTCCTACGAGCAGTACTTC. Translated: CACVPGQSYEQYF.

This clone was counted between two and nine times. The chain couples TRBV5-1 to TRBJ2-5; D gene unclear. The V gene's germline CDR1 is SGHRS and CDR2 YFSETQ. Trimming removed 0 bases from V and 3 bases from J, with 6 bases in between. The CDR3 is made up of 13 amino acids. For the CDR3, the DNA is TGCGCCAGCAGCTTGGTGTCGGAAGAGACCCAGTACTTC. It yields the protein CASSLVSEETQYF.

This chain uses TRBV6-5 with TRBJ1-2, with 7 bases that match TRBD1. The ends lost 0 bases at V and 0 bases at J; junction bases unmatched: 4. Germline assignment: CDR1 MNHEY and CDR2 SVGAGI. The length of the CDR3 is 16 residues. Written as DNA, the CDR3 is TGTGCCAGCAGTTACTCCGACAGGGAGGCTAACTATGGCTACACCTTC. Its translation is CASSYSDREANYGYTF.

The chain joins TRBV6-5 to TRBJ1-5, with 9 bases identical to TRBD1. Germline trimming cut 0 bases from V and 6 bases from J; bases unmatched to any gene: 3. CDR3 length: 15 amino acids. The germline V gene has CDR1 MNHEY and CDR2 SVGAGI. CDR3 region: CASSYSRTGAQPQHF. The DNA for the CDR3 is TGTGCCAGCAGTTACTCGAGGACAGGGGCTCAGCCCCAGCATTTT.

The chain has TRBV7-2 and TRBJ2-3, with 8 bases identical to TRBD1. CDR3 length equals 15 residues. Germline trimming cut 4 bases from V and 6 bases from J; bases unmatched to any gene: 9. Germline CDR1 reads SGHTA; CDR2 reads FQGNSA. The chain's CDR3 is CASSSGGRWWDTQYF. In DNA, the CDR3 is TGTGCCAGCAGCTCAGGGGGCCGGTGGTGGGATACGCAGTATTTT.

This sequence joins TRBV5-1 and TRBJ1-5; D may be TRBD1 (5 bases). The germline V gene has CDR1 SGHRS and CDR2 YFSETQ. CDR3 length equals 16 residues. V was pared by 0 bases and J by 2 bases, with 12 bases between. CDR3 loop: CASSLGAGDGNQPQHF. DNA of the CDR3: TGCGCCAGCAGCTTGGGGGCGGGGGACGGCAATCAGCCCCAGCATTTT. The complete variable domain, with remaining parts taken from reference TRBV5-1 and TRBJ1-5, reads KAGVTQTPRYLIKTRGQQVTLSCSPISGHRSVSWYQQTPGQGLQFLFEYFSETQRNKGNFPGRFSGRQFSNSRSEMNVSTLELGDSALYLCASSLGAGDGNQPQHFGDGTRLSIL.

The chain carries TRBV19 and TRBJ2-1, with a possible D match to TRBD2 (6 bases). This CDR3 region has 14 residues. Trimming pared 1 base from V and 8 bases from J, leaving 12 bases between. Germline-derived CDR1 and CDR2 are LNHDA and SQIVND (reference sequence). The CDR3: CASSIGTSLHEQFF. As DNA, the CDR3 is TGTGCCAGTAGTATAGGAACTAGCCTTCATGAGCAGTTCTTC.

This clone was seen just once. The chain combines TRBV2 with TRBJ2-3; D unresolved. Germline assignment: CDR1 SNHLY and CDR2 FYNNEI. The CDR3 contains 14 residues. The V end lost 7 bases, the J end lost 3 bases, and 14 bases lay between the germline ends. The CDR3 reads CASKSAELTDTQYF. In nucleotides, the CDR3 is TGTGCCAGCAAAAGCGCGGAACTAACAGATACGCAGTATTTT.

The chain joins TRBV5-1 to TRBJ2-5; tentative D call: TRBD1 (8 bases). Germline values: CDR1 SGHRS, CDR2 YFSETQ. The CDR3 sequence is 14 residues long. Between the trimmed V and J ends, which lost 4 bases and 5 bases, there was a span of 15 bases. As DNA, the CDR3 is TGCGCCAGCAGCCTTGACAGGGGAGGGGAGACCCAGTACTTC. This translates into CASSLDRGGETQYF.

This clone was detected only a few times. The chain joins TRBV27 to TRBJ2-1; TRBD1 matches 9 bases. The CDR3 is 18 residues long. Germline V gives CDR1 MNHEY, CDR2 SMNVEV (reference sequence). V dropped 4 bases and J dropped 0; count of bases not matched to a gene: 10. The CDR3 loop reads CASSSPYGTGSSYNEQFF. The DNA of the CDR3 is TGTGCCAGCAGTTCACCTTATGGGACAGGGAGCTCCTACAATGAGCAGTTCTTC.

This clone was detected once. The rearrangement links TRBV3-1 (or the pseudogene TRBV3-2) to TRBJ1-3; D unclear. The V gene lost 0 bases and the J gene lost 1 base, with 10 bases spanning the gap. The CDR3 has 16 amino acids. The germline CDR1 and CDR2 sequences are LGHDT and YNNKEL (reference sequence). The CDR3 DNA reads TGTGCCAGCAGCCAAGATCGAGCGGTTTCTGGAAACACCATATATTTT. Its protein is CASSQDRAVSGNTIYF.

CDR3 sequence reads: CASSRTSGGIPSTDTQYF. CDR3 in DNA: TGTGCCAGCAGCCGGACTAGCGGGGGTATACCATCCACAGATACGCAGTATTTT. The rearrangement uses TRBV7-6 and TRBJ2-3; TRBD2 agrees at 13 bases. The length of the CDR3 is 18 residues. With 5 bases clipped from V and 2 bases from J, the junction kept 10 bases outside the gene matches. Looked up from germline, CDR1 is SGHVS and CDR2 is FNYEAQ.

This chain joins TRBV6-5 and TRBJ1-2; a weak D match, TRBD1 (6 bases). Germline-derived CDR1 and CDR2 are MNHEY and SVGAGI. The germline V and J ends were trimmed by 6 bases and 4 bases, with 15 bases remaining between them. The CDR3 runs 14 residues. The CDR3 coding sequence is TGTGCCAGCAGGTTGGGGGCCACTGGCTATGGCTACACCTTC. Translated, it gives CASRLGATGYGYTF.

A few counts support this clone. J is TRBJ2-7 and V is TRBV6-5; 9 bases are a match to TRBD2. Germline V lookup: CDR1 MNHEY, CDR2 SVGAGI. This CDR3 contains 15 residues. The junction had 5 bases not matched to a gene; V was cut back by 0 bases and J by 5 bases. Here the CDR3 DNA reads TGTGCCAGCAGTTACTCCGCGGGGGGGCGTAACGAGCAGTACTTC. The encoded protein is CASSYSAGGRNEQYF.

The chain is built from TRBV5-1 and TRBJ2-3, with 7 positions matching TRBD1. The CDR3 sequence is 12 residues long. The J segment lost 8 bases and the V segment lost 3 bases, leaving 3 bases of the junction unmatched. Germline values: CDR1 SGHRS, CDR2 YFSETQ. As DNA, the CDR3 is TGCGCCAGCAGCTGGGACAGCTCTACGCAGTATTTT. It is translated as CASSWDSSTQYF. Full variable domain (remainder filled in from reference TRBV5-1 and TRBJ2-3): KAGVTQTPRYLIKTRGQQVTLSCSPISGHRSVSWYQQTPGQGLQFLFEYFSETQRNKGNFPGRFSGRQFSNSRSEMNVSTLELGDSALYLCASSWDSSTQYFGPGTRLTVL.

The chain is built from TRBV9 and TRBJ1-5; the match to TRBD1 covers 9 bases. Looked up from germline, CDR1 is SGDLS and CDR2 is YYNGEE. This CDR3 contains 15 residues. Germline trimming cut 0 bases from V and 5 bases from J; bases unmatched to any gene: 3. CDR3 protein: CASSVGDRAYQPQHF. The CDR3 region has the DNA TGTGCCAGCAGCGTAGGGGACAGGGCCTATCAGCCCCAGCATTTT.

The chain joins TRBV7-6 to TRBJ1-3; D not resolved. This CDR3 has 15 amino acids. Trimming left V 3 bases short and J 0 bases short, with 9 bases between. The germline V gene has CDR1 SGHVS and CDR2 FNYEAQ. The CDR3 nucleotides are TGTGCCAGCAGCTTCGGGGAAATCTCTGGAAACACCATATATTTT. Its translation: CASSFGEISGNTIYF.